This T cell receptor beta chain was captured by sequencing in a study of blood T cell repertoires in COVID-19. Whole-study context: There were acute and convalescent COVID-19 samples, and they came from the United States, Italy and Spain. Sample material is recorded as cDNA or gDNA derived from T cells, B-cell-depleted T cells, or PBMCs.

Germline CDR1 reads MNHEY; CDR2 reads SVGEGT. The length of the CDR3 is 16 residues. J was trimmed by 7 bases and V by 2 bases; bases with no gene match: 8. Original handling: Estimation of nucleated cell counts relied on the amplification of reference gene primers. Repertoires were generated with immunoSEQ multiplex PCR, while TCRdb's copy carries only in-frame clones and drops some. V, J and clone size are taken as reported in that table, and D and trimming were inferred from the DNA itself. This table holds under 250,000 clones, 83% found once. The rearrangement uses TRBV6-2 or TRBV6-3 and TRBJ2-1; the match to TRBD2 covers 10 bases. The clonotype comes from a woman in her thirties or forties with active or convalescent COVID-19. The specimen was peripheral blood. Written as DNA, the CDR3 is TGTGCCAGCAGTTACCGGGAGCGGGGGGGATTGAATGAGCAGTTCTTC. Protein: CASSYRERGGLNEQFF.